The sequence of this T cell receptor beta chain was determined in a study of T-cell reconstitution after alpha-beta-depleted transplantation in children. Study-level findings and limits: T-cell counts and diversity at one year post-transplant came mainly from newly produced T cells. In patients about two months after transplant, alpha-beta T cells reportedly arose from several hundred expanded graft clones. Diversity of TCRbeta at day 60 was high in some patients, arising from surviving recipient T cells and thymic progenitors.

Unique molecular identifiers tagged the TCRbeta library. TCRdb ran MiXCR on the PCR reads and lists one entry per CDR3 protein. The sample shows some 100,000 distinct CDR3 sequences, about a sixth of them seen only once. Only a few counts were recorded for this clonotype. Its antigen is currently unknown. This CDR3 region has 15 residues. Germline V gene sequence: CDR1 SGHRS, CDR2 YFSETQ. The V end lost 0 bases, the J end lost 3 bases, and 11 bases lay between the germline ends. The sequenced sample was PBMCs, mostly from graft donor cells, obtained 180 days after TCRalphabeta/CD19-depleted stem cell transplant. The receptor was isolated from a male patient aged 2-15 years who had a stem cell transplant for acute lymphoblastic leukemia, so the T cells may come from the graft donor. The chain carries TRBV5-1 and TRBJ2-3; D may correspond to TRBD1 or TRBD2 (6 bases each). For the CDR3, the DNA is TGCGCCAGCAGCTTGGTAGGGGGGCTAACAGATACGCAGTATTTT. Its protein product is CASSLVGGLTDTQYF.